These T cell receptor beta chains were read from a single sample in a study of shared clonotypes between healthy human individuals. Generated by immunoSEQ multiplex PCR, the TCRdb table keeps only in-frame clones and is missing some. The table lists approximately 720,000 clones, 60% to 80% of them singletons. The specimen was memory CD4+ T cells sorted from blood. These receptors all come from a woman aged 25 to 39 in good health. CDR3s include the opening cysteine and the closing phenylalanine or tryptophan. A D gene is named only where the DNA matches it firmly. Some rows mark clone size as missing; the rest say once, few, many or name a class of expanded clone.

-,TRBV12-2,TRBJ2-7,few,TGTGCAAGTCGCTTATTTTTTTCCGGCTACGAGCAGTACTTC,CASRLFFSGYEQYF
-,TRBV27,TRBJ2-1,-,TGTGCCAGCAGATTTTCAGGGGTCAATGAGCAGTTCTTC,CASRFSGVNEQFF
TRBD2,TRBV27,TRBJ2-1,-,TGTGCCACTACTAGCGGAAGTCATCTATACAATGAGCAGTTCTTC,CATTSGSHLYNEQFF
-,TRBV5-4,TRBJ1-2,-,TGTGCCAGCAGCTTTCCGGGGGGCCATGGCTACACCTTC,CASSFPGGHGYTF
-,TRBV29-1,TRBJ1-3,few,TGCAGCGTTGAAGTTCAGGGTAGAGACGGAAACACCATATATTTT,CSVEVQGRDGNTIYF
-,TRBV28,TRBJ1-5,once,TGTGCCAGCAGTCCCCCCCTCCCCAGGGGCGACCAGCCCCAGCATTTT,CASSPPLPRGDQPQHF
TRBD1,TRBV6-6,TRBJ2-5,once,TGTGCCAGCAAGAGGGGACAGAACCAAGAGACCCAGTACTTC,CASKRGQNQETQYF
TRBD2,TRBV6-5,TRBJ2-7,-,TGTGCCAGCAGTTACAAGGGACTAGGATTCTACGAGCAGTACTTC,CASSYKGLGFYEQYF
-,TRBV15,TRBJ2-3,-,TGTGCCACCAGCAGGAAGGGCCTACTAAAGACCCTAGCGACCGGCACAGATACGCAGTATTTT,CATSRKGLLKTLATGTDTQYF
-,TRBV7-9,TRBJ2-7,-,TGTGCCAGCAGCACAATGGGGGTCCACGAGCAGTACTTC,CASSTMGVHEQYF
-,TRBV30,TRBJ2-2,few,TGTGCCTGGAAGGGACACCCGAACACCGGGGAGCTGTTTTTT,CAWKGHPNTGELFF
TRBD1,TRBV18,TRBJ2-2,-,TGTGCCAGCTCACCACCCGACAGGGGAAACACCGGGGAGCTGTTTTTT,CASSPPDRGNTGELFF
-,TRBV5-6,TRBJ2-3,-,TGTGCCAGCAAGTTTTCGGGAGTCCCGGCTATAAATACGCAGTATTTT,CASKFSGVPAINTQYF
TRBD1,TRBV25-1,TRBJ2-7,-,TGTGCCAGCAGTAAAGGGACAGGTTTCTACGAGCAGTACTTC,CASSKGTGFYEQYF
-,TRBV28,TRBJ2-1,-,TGTGCCAGCACCGAAGCCGCCGGGACATCCGAAGGGGATGAGCAGTTCTTC,CASTEAAGTSEGDEQFF
-,TRBV28,TRBJ2-7,few,TGTGCCAGCAGTTTCCTTCAGGGGGAGCAGTACTTC,CASSFLQGEQYF
TRBD1,TRBV19,TRBJ2-7,-,TGTGCCAGTAGTAAAGGACAGGGGCCCTACGAGCAGTACTTC,CASSKGQGPYEQYF
TRBD2,TRBV19,TRBJ2-2,-,TGTGCCAGTAGTATAGGGGGACTAGCATCACCTGGGGAGCTGTTTTTT,CASSIGGLASPGELFF
TRBD1,TRBV11-1,TRBJ1-4,-,TGTGCCAGCAGCTCAAAATCCGGGACAGGGAATGAAAAACTGTTTTTT,CASSSKSGTGNEKLFF
-,TRBV7-9,TRBJ2-3,-,TGTGCCAGCAGCAGAAGTTCTTCTAGCACAGATACGCAGTATTTT,CASSRSSSSTDTQYF
TRBD1,TRBV7-2,TRBJ2-7,-,TGTGCCAGCAGCTTATCTTTCTCCGGGACAGCGAGCTACGAGCAGTACTTC,CASSLSFSGTASYEQYF
-,TRBV28,TRBJ1-2,few,TGTGCCACCCTTGCCCCGACAGGAAGCCAGGGCTACACCTTC,CATLAPTGSQGYTF
TRBD1,TRBV5-1,TRBJ1-2,few,TGCGCCAGCAGCCTTCAAGGCGACAGGGCCTGGGGCTACACCTTC,CASSLQGDRAWGYTF
TRBD2,TRBV5-4,TRBJ2-1,-,TGTGCCAGCAGCCGAGGGACTAGCGGGATCAATGAGCAGTTCTTC,CASSRGTSGINEQFF
TRBD1,TRBV28,TRBJ1-1,-,TGTGCCAGCAGTTCTTACAGGGGCGCGGGAAACACTGAAGCTTTCTTT,CASSSYRGAGNTEAFF
TRBD1,TRBV2,TRBJ2-3,-,TGTGCCAGCTCGGGACAGCTCACAGATACGCAGTATTTT,CASSGQLTDTQYF
TRBD2,TRBV7-3,TRBJ2-5,-,TGTGCCAGCAGCCCAGAGGGACTAATAGAGGCCCAGTACTTC,CASSPEGLIEAQYF
-,TRBV1,TRBJ2-3,once,TGCACCAGCAGACCTAGGGCAGGTCTTCGGTCGGATACGCAGTATTTT,CTSRPRAGLRSDTQYF
-,TRBV7-9,TRBJ2-1,-,TGTGCCAGCAGCTTAGTTAAGCGGGCCTACCCTGGCTCCTACAATGAGCAGTTCTTC,CASSLVKRAYPGSYNEQFF
-,TRBV29-1,TRBJ1-1,many,TGCAGCGTTGTCCCGGTAGTCACTGAAGCTTTCTTT,CSVVPVVTEAFF
-,TRBV21-1,TRBJ2-3,many,TGTGCCAGCAGCAAAGACTACAGGGGGGGCACAGATACGCAGTATTTT,CASSKDYRGGTDTQYF
-,TRBV5-1,TRBJ1-1,-,TGCGCCAGCAGCTTACAATTAAACACTGAAGCTTTCTTT,CASSLQLNTEAFF
-,TRBV6-5,TRBJ2-3,-,TGTGCCAGCAGCTCCCCCACTAGCACAGATACGCAGTATTTT,CASSSPTSTDTQYF